Shown below are 18 T cell receptor beta chains from a single sample sequenced in a study of OX40 agonist ivuxolimab in advanced cancers. The table came from immunoSEQ multiplex PCR; TCRdb's copy has only in-frame clones and leaves some out. The repertoire holds roughly 42,000 clones, with about 91% as singletons. Material: CD4+ or CD8+ T cells sorted from blood, obtained in a trial of the OX40 agonist ivuxolimab. The source is an adult with an advanced solid tumor such as melanoma, head and neck, liver or kidney cancer.

The chain is built from TRBV9 and TRBJ2-3; weak D call: TRBD1 (5 bases). Germline V gene lookup returns CDR1 SGDLS and CDR2 YYNGEE. Trimming left V 4 bases short and J 3 bases short, with 15 bases between. This CDR3 is built from 15 residues. CDR3 loop: CASSPFGGHTDTQYF. Here the CDR3 DNA reads TGTGCCAGCAGCCCCTTTGGCGGACATACAGATACGCAGTATTTT.

The chain is built from TRBV9 and TRBJ2-6; 11 nucleotides agree with TRBD2. Germline V gene lookup returns CDR1 SGDLS and CDR2 YYNGEE. CDR3 length: 18 amino acids. V gave up 4 bases and J gave up 0 bases; unmatched junction bases: 6. The CDR3 loop reads CASSTRLAGSSGANVLTF. The CDR3 nucleotides are TGTGCCAGCAGCACCCGACTAGCGGGGAGCTCTGGGGCCAACGTCCTGACTTTC. Full variable domain (remainder filled in from reference TRBV9 and TRBJ2-6): DSGVTQTPKHLITATGQRVTLRCSPRSGDLSVYWYQQSLDQGLQFLIQYYNGEERAKGNILERFSAQQFPDLHSELNLSSLELGDSALYFCASSTRLAGSSGANVLTFGAGSRLTVL.

The J gene is TRBJ2-1, the V gene TRBV4-2; 15 bases agree with TRBD2. With 0 bases clipped from V and 9 bases from J, the junction kept 3 bases outside the gene matches. The CDR3 extends over 16 amino acids. The germline CDR1 and CDR2 sequences are LGHNA and YNFKEQ. The CDR3 region has the DNA TGTGCCAGCAGCCAAGAACCGGGACTAGCGGGAGGTGAGCAGTTCTTC. This sequence encodes CASSQEPGLAGGEQFF.

This chain links TRBV5-6 with TRBJ2-7; D gene uncertain. CDR1 SGHDT and CDR2 YYEEEE come from the germline V gene. The germline V and J ends were trimmed by 4 bases and 1 base, with 6 bases remaining between them. The CDR3 spans 12 residues. This CDR3 reads CASSQSSYEQYF. CDR3 nucleotide sequence: TGTGCCAGCAGCCAGAGTTCCTACGAGCAGTACTTC. Full variable domain (missing parts from reference TRBV5-6 and TRBJ2-7): DAGVTQSPTHLIKTRGQQVTLRCSPKSGHDTVSWYQQALGQGPQFIFQYYEEEERQRGNFPDRFSGHQFPNYSSELNVNALLLGDSALYLCASSQSSYEQYFGPGTRLTVT.

This clone was detected once. The rearrangement links TRBV6-1 to TRBJ2-7; TRBD1 might be the D (5 bases). The length of the CDR3 is 13 residues. V was cut by 3 bases and J by 3 bases, with 9 bases left in between. Germline lookup yields CDR1 MNHNS and CDR2 SASEGT. The CDR3 protein is CASSEQGSYEQYF. The CDR3 DNA reads as TGTGCCAGCAGTGAGCAGGGAAGCTACGAGCAGTACTTC.

The rearrangement links TRBV11-2 to TRBJ2-3, with D tentatively TRBD2 (6 bases). The CDR3 consists of 15 residues. Germline-derived CDR1 and CDR2 are SGHAT and FQNNGV. Trimming stripped 3 bases from V and 3 bases from J, with 13 bases between. In DNA form, the CDR3 reads TGTGCCAGCAGCTTGAACGGGAGATCAACAGATACGCAGTATTTT. The encoded protein is CASSLNGRSTDTQYF.

V gene TRBV30 combines with J gene TRBJ1-1; D gene uncertain. V was clipped by 1 base and J by 1 base, with 7 bases between them. Per the germline V gene, CDR1 is GTSNPN and CDR2 is SVGIG (reference sequence). The CDR3 extends over 13 amino acids. The CDR3 spells CAWSAAGNTEAFF. The DNA for the CDR3 is TGTGCCTGGAGTGCCGCAGGGAACACTGAAGCTTTCTTT.

This clone was seen a single time. The chain links TRBV6-5 to TRBJ1-5; unclear D gene. Trimming shortened V by 5 bases and J by 7 bases, and 12 bases separated the two germline ends. The CDR3 is 13 amino acids. Per germline, CDR1 MNHEY and CDR2 SVGAGI. CDR3 residues: CASSTSVFQPQHF. Here the CDR3 DNA reads TGTGCCAGCAGTACATCCGTTTTCCAGCCCCAGCATTTT.

The chain employs TRBV15 and TRBJ2-7, with TRBD2 matching 11 bases. Trimming removed 0 bases from V and 2 bases from J; junction bases left unmatched: 3. Germline lookup yields CDR1 LNHNV and CDR2 YYDKDF (reference sequence). The CDR3 covers 16 residues. The CDR3: CATSREGLAETYEQYF. Here the CDR3 DNA reads TGTGCCACCAGCAGAGAGGGACTAGCGGAAACCTACGAGCAGTACTTC.

Here the CDR3 reads CASSNSLTYTF. CDR3 DNA: TGTGCCAGCAGTAACAGCCTTACCTACACCTTC. The chain joins TRBV9 to TRBJ1-2; no clear D gene. CDR3 length equals 11 residues. Between the trimmed V and J ends, which lost 5 bases and 10 bases, there was a span of 12 bases. Germline CDR1 is SGDLS and CDR2 is YYNGEE.

This sequence joins TRBV7-9 and TRBJ2-7, with TRBD1 identical over 9 bases. The trim removed 4 bases at V and 0 bases at J, leaving 13 bases unmatched. The CDR3 sequence is 18 residues long. Looked up from germline, CDR1 is SEHNR and CDR2 is FQNEAQ (reference sequence). In nucleotides, the CDR3 is TGTGCCAGCAGCTCCAGTCCCGGGACAGGGCCGAGCTCCTACGAGCAGTACTTC. It translates to CASSSSPGTGPSSYEQYF.

This clone showed up just a few times. The rearrangement uses TRBV9 and TRBJ1-2; weak D call: TRBD1 (5 bases). Germline CDR1 is SGDLS and CDR2 is YYNGEE. The CDR3 covers 12 residues. V was shortened by 6 bases and J by 4 bases, with 10 bases between the two germline ends. DNA of the CDR3: TGTGCCAGCACCTCAGGGTTCTATGGCTACACCTTC. This translates into CASTSGFYGYTF.

The V gene is TRBV5-1, the J gene TRBJ2-1; 11 nucleotides line up with TRBD2. CDR3 length: 16 residues. With V trimmed by 2 bases and J by 3 bases, 4 bases remained unmatched. Germline loops: CDR1 SGHRS, CDR2 YFSETQ. The DNA of the CDR3 is TGCGCCAGCAGCTTATCGACTAGCGGGAACTACAATGAGCAGTTCTTC. Its protein product is CASSLSTSGNYNEQFF.

This rearrangement joins TRBV19 to TRBJ2-7; the D is unclear. CDR1 LNHDA and CDR2 SQIVND come from the germline V gene (reference sequence). This CDR3 region has 13 residues. Deletions cut 1 base from V and 2 bases from J, with 6 bases between. This CDR3 is CASSIAPTYEQYF. The DNA for the CDR3 is TGTGCCAGTAGTATAGCCCCTACCTACGAGCAGTACTTC.

The genes are TRBV7-2 and TRBJ2-6; TRBD2 is a possible D gene (5 bases). The V and J ends lost 3 bases and 0 bases respectively, with 9 bases between them. Germline V gene lookup returns CDR1 SGHTA and CDR2 FQGNSA. The CDR3 runs 16 residues. The CDR3 coding sequence is TGTGCCAGCAGCTTGCCCGCGGGCTCTGGGGCCAACGTCCTGACTTTC. It codes for CASSLPAGSGANVLTF.

V usage is TRBV5-5 and J usage is TRBJ1-5, with unresolved D. This CDR3 region has 13 residues. Germline CDR1 reads SGHKS; CDR2 reads YYEKEE (reference sequence). Trimming stripped 4 bases from V and 0 bases from J, with 5 bases between. CDR3 in DNA: TGTGCCAGCAGCCGTAATAGCAATCAGCCCCAGCATTTT. Translation gives CASSRNSNQPQHF. The full variable domain, in which reference TRBV5-5 and TRBJ1-5 provide the parts outside the CDR3, is DAGVTQSPTHLIKTRGQQVTLRCSPISGHKSVSWYQQVLGQGPQFIFQYYEKEERGRGNFPDRFSARQFPNYSSELNVNALLLGDSALYLCASSRNSNQPQHFGDGTRLSIL.

The V and J genes are TRBV15 and TRBJ1-5, with D unclear. With 5 bases removed from V and 7 bases from J, the gap between germline ends came to 9 bases. This CDR3 has 12 amino acids. Germline V gene sequence: CDR1 LNHNV, CDR2 YYDKDF (reference sequence). The CDR3 sequence: CATSPGGQPQHF. CDR3 in DNA: TGTGCCACCAGCCCGGGAGGACAGCCCCAGCATTTT. Using reference TRBV15 and TRBJ1-5 for the parts outside the CDR3, the full variable domain is DAMVIQNPRYQVTQFGKPVTLSCSQTLNHNVMYWYQQKSSQAPKLLFHYYDKDFNNEADTPDNFQSRRPNTSFCFLDIRSPGLGDTAMYLCATSPGGQPQHFGDGTRLSIL.

This chain uses TRBV19 with TRBJ1-5; no definite D call. The CDR3 is 15 residues long. CDR1 and CDR2 from the germline V gene are LNHDA and SQIVND (reference sequence). Trimming cost V 1 base and J 3 bases, with 10 bases left between them. The CDR3 loop is CASSIGSGFNQPQHF. The CDR3 nucleotides are TGTGCCAGTAGTATAGGGAGTGGATTCAATCAGCCCCAGCATTTT.